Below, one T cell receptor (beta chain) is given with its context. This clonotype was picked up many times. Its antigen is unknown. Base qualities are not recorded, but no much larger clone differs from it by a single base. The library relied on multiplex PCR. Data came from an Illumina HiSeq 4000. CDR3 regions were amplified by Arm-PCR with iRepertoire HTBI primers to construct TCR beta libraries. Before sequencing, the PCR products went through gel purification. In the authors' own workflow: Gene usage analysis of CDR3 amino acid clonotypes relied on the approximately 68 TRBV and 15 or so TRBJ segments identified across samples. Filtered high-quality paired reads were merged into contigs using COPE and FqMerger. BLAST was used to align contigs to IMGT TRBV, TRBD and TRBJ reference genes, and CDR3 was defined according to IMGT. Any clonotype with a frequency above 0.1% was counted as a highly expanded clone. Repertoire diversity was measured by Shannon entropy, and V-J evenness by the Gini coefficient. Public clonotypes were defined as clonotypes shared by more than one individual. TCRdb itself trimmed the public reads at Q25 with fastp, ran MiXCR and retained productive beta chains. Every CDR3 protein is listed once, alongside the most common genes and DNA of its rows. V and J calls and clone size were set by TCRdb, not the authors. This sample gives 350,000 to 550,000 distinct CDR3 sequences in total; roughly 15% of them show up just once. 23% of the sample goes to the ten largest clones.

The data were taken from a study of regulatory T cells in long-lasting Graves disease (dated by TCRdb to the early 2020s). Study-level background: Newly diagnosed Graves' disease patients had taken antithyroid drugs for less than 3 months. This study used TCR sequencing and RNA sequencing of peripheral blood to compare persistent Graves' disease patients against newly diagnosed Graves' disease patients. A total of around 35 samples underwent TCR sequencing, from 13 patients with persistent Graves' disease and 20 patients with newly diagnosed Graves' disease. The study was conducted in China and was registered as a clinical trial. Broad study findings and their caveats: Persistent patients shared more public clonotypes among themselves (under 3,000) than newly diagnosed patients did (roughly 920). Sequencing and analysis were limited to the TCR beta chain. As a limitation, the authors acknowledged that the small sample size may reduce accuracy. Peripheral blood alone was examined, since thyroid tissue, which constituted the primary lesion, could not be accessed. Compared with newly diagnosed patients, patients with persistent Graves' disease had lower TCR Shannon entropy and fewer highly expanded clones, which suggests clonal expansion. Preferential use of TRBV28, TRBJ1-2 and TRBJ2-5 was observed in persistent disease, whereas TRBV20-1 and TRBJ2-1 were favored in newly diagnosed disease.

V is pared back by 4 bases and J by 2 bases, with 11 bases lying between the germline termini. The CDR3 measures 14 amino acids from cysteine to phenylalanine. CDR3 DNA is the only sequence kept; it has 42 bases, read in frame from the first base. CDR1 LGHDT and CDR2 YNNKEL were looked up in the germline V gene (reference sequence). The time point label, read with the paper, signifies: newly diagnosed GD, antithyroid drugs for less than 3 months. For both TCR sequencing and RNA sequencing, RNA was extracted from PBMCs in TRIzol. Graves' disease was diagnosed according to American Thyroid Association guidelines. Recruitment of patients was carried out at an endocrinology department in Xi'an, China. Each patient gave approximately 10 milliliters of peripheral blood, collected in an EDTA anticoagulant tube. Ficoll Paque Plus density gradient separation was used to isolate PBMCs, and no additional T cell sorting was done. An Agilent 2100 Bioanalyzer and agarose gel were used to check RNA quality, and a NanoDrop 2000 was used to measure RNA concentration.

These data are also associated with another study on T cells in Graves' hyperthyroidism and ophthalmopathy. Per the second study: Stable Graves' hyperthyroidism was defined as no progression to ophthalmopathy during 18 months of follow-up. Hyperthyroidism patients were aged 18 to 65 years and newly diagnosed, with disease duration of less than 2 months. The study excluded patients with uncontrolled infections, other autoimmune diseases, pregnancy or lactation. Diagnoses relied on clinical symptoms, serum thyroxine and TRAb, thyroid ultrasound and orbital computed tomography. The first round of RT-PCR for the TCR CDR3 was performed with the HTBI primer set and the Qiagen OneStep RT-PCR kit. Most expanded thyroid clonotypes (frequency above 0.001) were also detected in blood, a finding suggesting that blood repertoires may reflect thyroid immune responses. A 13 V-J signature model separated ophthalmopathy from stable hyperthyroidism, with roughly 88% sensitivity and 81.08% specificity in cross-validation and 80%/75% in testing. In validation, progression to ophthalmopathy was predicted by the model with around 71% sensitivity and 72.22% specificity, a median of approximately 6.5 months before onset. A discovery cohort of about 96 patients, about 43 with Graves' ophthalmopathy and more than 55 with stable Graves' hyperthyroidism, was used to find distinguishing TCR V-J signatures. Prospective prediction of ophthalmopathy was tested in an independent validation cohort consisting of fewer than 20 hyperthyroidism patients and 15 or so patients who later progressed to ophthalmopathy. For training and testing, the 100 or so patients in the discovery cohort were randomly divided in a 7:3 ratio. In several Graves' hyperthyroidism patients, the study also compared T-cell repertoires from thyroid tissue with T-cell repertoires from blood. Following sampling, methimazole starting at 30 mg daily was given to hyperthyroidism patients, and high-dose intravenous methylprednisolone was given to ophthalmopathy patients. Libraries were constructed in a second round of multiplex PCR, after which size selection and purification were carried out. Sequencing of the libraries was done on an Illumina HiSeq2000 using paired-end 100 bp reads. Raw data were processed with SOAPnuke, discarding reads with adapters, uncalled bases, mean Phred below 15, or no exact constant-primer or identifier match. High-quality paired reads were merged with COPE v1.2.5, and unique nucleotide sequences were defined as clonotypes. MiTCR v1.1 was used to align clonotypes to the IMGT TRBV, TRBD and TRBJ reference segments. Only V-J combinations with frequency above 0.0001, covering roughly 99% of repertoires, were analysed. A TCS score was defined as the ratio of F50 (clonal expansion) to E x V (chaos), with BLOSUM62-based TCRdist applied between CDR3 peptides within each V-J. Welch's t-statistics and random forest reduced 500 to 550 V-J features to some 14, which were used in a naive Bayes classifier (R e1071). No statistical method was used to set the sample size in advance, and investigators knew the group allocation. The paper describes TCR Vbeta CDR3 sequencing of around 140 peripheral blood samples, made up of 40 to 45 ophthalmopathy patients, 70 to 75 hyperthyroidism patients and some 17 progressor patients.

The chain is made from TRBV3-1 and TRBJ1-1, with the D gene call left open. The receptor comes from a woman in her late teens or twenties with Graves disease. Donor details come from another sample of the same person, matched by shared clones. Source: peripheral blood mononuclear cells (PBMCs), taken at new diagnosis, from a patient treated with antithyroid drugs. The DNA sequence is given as TGTGCCAGCAGCCCCCGGACGGCTAACACTGAAGCTTTCTTT. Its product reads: CASSPRTANTEAFF.